This T cell receptor (beta chain) came from a study of T cell responses to AZD1222 COVID-19 vaccine. Of note for this clone: Antigen unknown.

The CDR3 extends over 14 amino acids. The junction had 8 bases not matched to a gene; V was cut back by 4 bases and J by 6 bases. CDR1 SGHRS and CDR2 YFSETQ come from the germline V gene. Study findings and constraints: Nearly half of spike-specific TCRs reportedly target variant regions that are unmutated in the B.1.351 and B.1.1.7 variants. Two AZD1222 administrations were followed by greater Spike-specific TCR breadth and depth.

The data were produced by immunoSEQ multiplex PCR, yet TCRdb's version contains in-frame clones alone and is incomplete. This table holds 90,000 to 140,000 clones, 89% found once. This TCR derives from an adult who received the AZD1222 COVID-19 vaccine. The rearrangement joins TRBV5-1 to TRBJ2-3, with 7 nucleotides matching TRBD1. The input for sequencing was peripheral blood, taken 28 days after the second AZD1222 dose. For the CDR3, the DNA is TGCGCCAGCAGCAGAGGGGGCCCCAACGATACGCAGTATTTT. It encodes CASSRGGPNDTQYF.